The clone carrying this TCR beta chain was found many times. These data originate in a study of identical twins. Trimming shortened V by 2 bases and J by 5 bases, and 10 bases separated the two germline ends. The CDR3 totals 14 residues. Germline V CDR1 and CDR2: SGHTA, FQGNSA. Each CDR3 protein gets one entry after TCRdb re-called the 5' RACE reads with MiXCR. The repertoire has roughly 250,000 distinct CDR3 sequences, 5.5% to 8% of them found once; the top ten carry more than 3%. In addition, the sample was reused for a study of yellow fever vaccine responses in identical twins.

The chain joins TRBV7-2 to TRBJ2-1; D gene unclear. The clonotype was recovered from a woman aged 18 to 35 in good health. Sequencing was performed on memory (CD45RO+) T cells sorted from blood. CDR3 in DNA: TGTGCCAGCAGCTTAACTATCTTAAACAATGAGCAGTTCTTC. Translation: CASSLTILNNEQFF. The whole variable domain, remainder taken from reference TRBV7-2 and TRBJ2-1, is GAGVSQSPSNKVTEKGKDVELRCDPISGHTALYWYRQSLGQGLEFLIYFQGNSAPDKSGLPSDRFSAERTGGSVSTLTIQRTQQEDSAVYLCASSLTILNNEQFFGPGTRLTVL.